A single sample is the source of the 14 T cell receptor beta chains below, sequenced in a study of T cell responses to AZD1222 COVID-19 vaccine. This table comes from immunoSEQ multiplex PCR, and its TCRdb copy is limited to in-frame clones, with some not included. The table lists 200,000 to 250,000 clones, about 94% of them singletons. Here the sequenced sample was peripheral blood, taken 28 days after the second dose of the MenACWY control vaccine. The receptors were sampled from an adult who received the MenACWY meningococcal vaccine as a control.

This chain uses TRBV9 with TRBJ1-1, with a tentative D call TRBD1 (6 bases). The V end was cut by 3 bases, the J end by 3 bases, with 12 bases between. CDR3 length equals 14 residues. The germline CDR1 and CDR2 sequences are SGDLS and YYNGEE. CDR3 nucleotide sequence: TGTGCCAGCAGCGCACAGGGTGGGGACACTGAAGCTTTCTTT. The encoded protein is CASSAQGGDTEAFF.

This chain uses TRBV28 with TRBJ2-5; TRBD2 agrees at 13 bases. The CDR3 runs to 18 residues. The V gene's germline CDR1 is MDHEN and CDR2 SYDVKM. Trimming removed 5 bases from V and 1 base from J; junction bases left unmatched: 10. The CDR3 protein is CASSPLRLAGGFQETQYF. The CDR3 DNA follows: TGTGCCAGCAGTCCCCTCAGACTAGCGGGGGGATTCCAAGAGACCCAGTACTTC.

The chain uses TRBV27 and TRBJ2-3; TRBD2 matches 8 bases. The trim removed 9 bases at V and 0 bases at J, leaving 8 bases unmatched. The germline V gene has CDR1 MNHEY and CDR2 SMNVEV (reference sequence). This CDR3 region has 15 residues. The CDR3 loop is CASFRGGHSTDTQYF. Here the CDR3 DNA reads TGTGCCAGTTTCCGGGGGGGTCATAGCACAGATACGCAGTATTTT.

The V call is TRBV29-1, the J call TRBJ1-3; D remains unclear. From germline, CDR1 is SQVTM and CDR2 ANQGSEA. V lost 6 bases and J lost 0, with 9 bases in between. The length of the CDR3 is 13 residues. The CDR3 coding sequence is TGCAGCGTAGACAACAACTCTGGAAACACCATATATTTT. Translation gives CSVDNNSGNTIYF.

The chain employs TRBV28 and TRBJ2-6; no definite D call. The CDR3 sequence is 15 residues long. Germline CDR1 reads MDHEN; CDR2 reads SYDVKM. Trimming left V 6 bases short and J 0 bases short, with 9 bases between. The CDR3 loop reads CASRAHFSGANVLTF. The DNA for the CDR3 is TGTGCCAGCAGAGCCCACTTCTCTGGGGCCAACGTCCTGACTTTC.

A word on this clone: The same CDR3 also results from other DNA sequences found in this sample. The J gene is TRBJ1-3, the V gene TRBV5-6; no reliable D call. This CDR3 has 15 residues. Germline V lookup: CDR1 SGHDT, CDR2 YYEEEE. V shed 1 base and J shed 0 bases, with 8 bases lying between them. The CDR3 sequence is CASSLIRDSGNTIYF. CDR3 nucleotide sequence: TGTGCCAGCAGCTTGATACGGGACTCTGGAAACACCATATATTTT.

The chain combines TRBV5-1 with TRBJ2-7; D is undetermined. With 0 bases removed from V and 0 bases from J, the gap between germline ends came to 7 bases. CDR1 is SGHRS and CDR2 is YFSETQ in the germline V gene. The CDR3 covers 14 residues. Here the CDR3 reads CASSLDTFSYEQYF. The CDR3 DNA is TGCGCCAGCAGCTTGGACACCTTCTCCTACGAGCAGTACTTC.

The count of this clone is one. The V and J genes are TRBV14 and TRBJ2-1; TRBD2 aligns across 8 bases. V was clipped by 4 bases and J by 5 bases; unmatched bases: 7. Per germline, CDR1 SGHDN and CDR2 FVKESK. The CDR3 runs 15 residues. This CDR3 reads CASSRGTSTHNEQFF. The CDR3 DNA reads as TGTGCCAGCAGCCGAGGGACTAGTACTCACAATGAGCAGTTCTTC.

The chain employs TRBV27 and TRBJ2-1; the D is unclear. The germline CDR1 and CDR2 sequences are MNHEY and SMNVEV (reference sequence). The V gene lost 5 bases and the J gene lost 0 bases, with 11 bases spanning the gap. CDR3 size: 15 residues. CDR3 in amino acids: CASSPTISSYNEQFF. CDR3 in DNA: TGTGCCAGCAGTCCCACTATCAGCTCCTACAATGAGCAGTTCTTC.

This rearrangement joins TRBV28 to TRBJ2-7; TRBD2 is a possible D gene (6 bases). Trimming removed 0 bases at V and 6 bases at J, with 18 bases between. This CDR3 is 16 amino acids long. The germline CDR1 and CDR2 sequences are MDHEN and SYDVKM. The CDR3 nucleotides are TGTGCCAGCAGTTTATGGATCGGCGGGAATTTTAGCGAGCAGTACTTC. As protein: CASSLWIGGNFSEQYF.

The chain uses TRBV5-4 and TRBJ1-1; a weak D match, TRBD1 (5 bases). Trimming left V 3 bases short and J 5 bases short, with 14 bases between. In germline, CDR1 is SGHNT, CDR2 YYREEE (reference sequence). The CDR3 has 14 amino acids. CDR3 in DNA: TGTGCCAGCAGCTCCCCGGGGGAGCCTACTGAAGCTTTCTTT. It codes for CASSSPGEPTEAFF.

The genes are TRBV7-9 and TRBJ1-1; D gene uncertain. Trimming stripped 5 bases from V and 7 bases from J, with 11 bases between. CDR1 is SEHNR and CDR2 is FQNEAQ in the germline V gene (reference sequence). The CDR3 consists of 12 residues. CDR3: CASSHGSGEAFF. CDR3 bases: TGTGCCAGCAGCCACGGGTCGGGTGAAGCTTTCTTT.

This rearrangement joins TRBV7-6 to TRBJ1-6, with TRBD1 matching over 8 bases. The CDR3 sequence is 16 residues long. CDR1 is SGHVS, CDR2 FNYEAQ, per germline. J gave up 8 bases and V 5 bases, and 11 bases lay outside the gene matches. The CDR3 DNA reads TGTGCCAGCAGCCCCCGGACAGGGCCGCTCGATTCACCCCTCCACTTT. The encoded protein is CASSPRTGPLDSPLHF. The full variable domain, rest sourced from reference TRBV7-6 and TRBJ1-6, is GAGVSQSPRYKVTKRGQDVALRCDPISGHVSLYWYRQALGQGPEFLTYFNYEAQQDKSGLPNDRFSAERPEGSISTLTIQRTEQRDSAMYRCASSPRTGPLDSPLHFGNGTRLTVT.

The V and J genes are TRBV7-9 and TRBJ1-1, with D tentatively TRBD1 (5 bases). Germline V gene lookup returns CDR1 SEHNR and CDR2 FQNEAQ (reference sequence). V lost 4 bases to trimming and J lost 6 bases, with 15 bases between them. The CDR3 extends over 14 amino acids. The CDR3 DNA reads TGTGCCAGCAGCTCCGGGACTGACGCCTCTGAAGCTTTCTTT. Translation: CASSSGTDASEAFF. The full variable domain, completed using reference TRBV7-9 and TRBJ1-1, is DTGVSQNPRHKITKRGQNVTFRCDPISEHNRLYWYRQTLGQGPEFLTYFQNEAQLEKSRLLSDRFSAERPKGSFSTLEIQRTEQGDSAMYLCASSSGTDASEAFFGQGTRLTVV.